The 27 T cell receptor beta chains given below trace back to one sample, sequenced in a study of cytomegalovirus exposure and HLA in healthy donors. The PCR employed 60 Vbeta primers together with 13 Jbeta primers. Repertoires were generated with immunoSEQ multiplex PCR, while TCRdb's copy carries only in-frame clones and drops some. Of around 130,000 clones listed, 8.5% to 9% were seen once; the top ten hold 5.5% to 7.5%. Sample: PBMCs. These receptors all come from a woman aged 40 to 50 in good health and CMV-seropositive.

This clone was counted between two and nine times. The chain joins TRBV27 to TRBJ1-1; possibly TRBD1 for D (5 bases). This CDR3 spans 15 amino acids. Per the germline V gene, CDR1 is MNHEY and CDR2 is SMNVEV (reference sequence). The V gene lost 2 bases and the J gene lost 4 bases, with 14 bases spanning the gap. The CDR3 nucleotides read TGTGCCAGCAGTTTAGGGGGGGTAATGACCACTGAAGCTTTCTTT. It yields the protein CASSLGGVMTTEAFF.

V gene TRBV30 combines with J gene TRBJ1-5; 9 positions agree with TRBD1. Germline V gene sequence: CDR1 GTSNPN, CDR2 SVGIG (reference sequence). The CDR3 extends over 16 amino acids. Germline trimming cut 3 bases from V and 1 base from J; bases unmatched to any gene: 7. CDR3 DNA sequence: TGTGCCTGGAGACTATCGGACAGGGGCAGCAATCAGCCCCAGCATTTT. Translating it yields CAWRLSDRGSNQPQHF.

This chain uses TRBV5-1 with TRBJ2-1; D not resolved. Germline values: CDR1 SGHRS, CDR2 YFSETQ. V was cut by 3 bases and J by 6 bases, with 10 bases left in between. The CDR3 loop spans 13 amino acids. The CDR3 region is CASSSGSGNEQFF. In nucleotides, the CDR3 is TGCGCCAGCAGCTCCGGCTCAGGCAATGAGCAGTTCTTC.

This rearrangement joins TRBV4-1 to TRBJ2-2; tentative D call: TRBD2 (5 bases). V was clipped by 0 bases and J by 4 bases, with 9 bases between them. Per germline, CDR1 MGHRA and CDR2 YSYEKL. The CDR3 totals 15 residues. Here the CDR3 reads CASSQDRAGTGELFF. CDR3 in DNA: TGCGCCAGCAGCCAAGATAGGGCGGGCACCGGGGAGCTGTTTTTT.

This clone was seen a few times. The V call is TRBV30, the J call TRBJ2-7; 7 nucleotides align to TRBD1. CDR3 length equals 13 residues. The germline V gene has CDR1 GTSNPN and CDR2 SVGIG (reference sequence). V lost 1 base to trimming and J lost 11 bases; unmatched junction nucleotides: 11. DNA for the CDR3: TGTGCCTGGAGTGGGCGGCAACAGGGGCCAAAGTACTTC. Protein product: CAWSGRQQGPKYF.

This clone came up a few times. The CDR3 loop reads CASAGLGNEQFF. DNA of the CDR3: TGTGCCAGCGCAGGGCTTGGGAATGAGCAGTTCTTC. The chain has TRBV6-5 and TRBJ2-1; D is possibly TRBD1 (5 bases). The germline V gene encodes CDR1 MNHEY and CDR2 SVGAGI. V lost 8 bases and J 7 bases, leaving 12 bases between the germline ends. The CDR3 is made up of 12 amino acids.

There are a few counts of this clone. At the DNA level, this CDR3 is encoded by other sequences in the same sample as well. V gene TRBV15 combines with J gene TRBJ1-2, with 9 nucleotides matching TRBD1. J lost 4 bases, V lost 4 bases, and 4 bases had no gene match. The CDR3 spans 14 residues. Germline values: CDR1 LNHNV, CDR2 YYDKDF (reference sequence). The CDR3 DNA is TGTGCCACCAGCATATACAGGGGGCCCTATGGCTACACCTTC. Protein sequence: CATSIYRGPYGYTF.

This clone was observed a handful of times. The CDR3 is CASSPGSNQPQHF. The CDR3 DNA sequence: TGTGCCAGCAGCCCAGGGTCGAATCAGCCCCAGCATTTT. The chain joins TRBV6-6 to TRBJ1-5; weak D call: TRBD1 (5 bases). Per the germline V gene, CDR1 is MNHNY and CDR2 is SVGAGI (reference sequence). V lost 6 bases and J lost 4, with 10 bases in between. CDR3 size: 13 residues.

The chain combines TRBV28 with TRBJ2-7; 14 bases fit TRBD2. V gave up 2 bases and J gave up 9 bases; unmatched junction bases: 6. The length of the CDR3 is 15 residues. CDR1 MDHEN and CDR2 SYDVKM come from the germline V gene. CDR3 region: CASSLPTSGGVVQYF. The CDR3 region has the DNA TGTGCCAGCAGTTTACCGACTAGCGGGGGGGTGGTGCAGTACTTC.

This clone has just a few counts. The rearrangement joins TRBV19 to TRBJ1-5; 10 positions agree with TRBD1. Germline CDR1 and CDR2: LNHDA and SQIVND (reference sequence). The junction had 10 bases not matched to a gene; V was cut back by 5 bases and J by 0 bases. The CDR3 is 18 amino acids. The CDR3 bases are TGTGCCAGTAGTCCCTGGGACAGGGGTGCTTATAGCAATCAGCCCCAGCATTTT. Amino acid sequence: CASSPWDRGAYSNQPQHF.

The chain carries TRBV15 and TRBJ2-7; TRBD2 aligns across 9 bases. The trim removed 5 bases at V and 7 bases at J, leaving 12 bases unmatched. There are 15 residues in the CDR3. The germline V gene encodes CDR1 LNHNV and CDR2 YYDKDF (reference sequence). CDR3 in amino acids: CATSDRGTSYGEQYF. The CDR3 DNA sequence: TGTGCCACCAGCGACCGGGGGACTAGCTATGGAGAGCAGTACTTC.

V is TRBV2 and J is TRBJ1-2, with 7 nucleotides matching TRBD1. Germline loops: CDR1 SNHLY, CDR2 FYNNEI. The ends lost 3 bases at V and 8 bases at J; junction bases unmatched: 9. The CDR3 spans 14 residues. CDR3 region: CASSDRTGHSGYTF. Here the CDR3 DNA reads TGTGCCAGCAGTGACCGGACAGGCCATTCCGGCTACACCTTC.

The CDR3: CASSRGSRGTNEKLFF. The CDR3 DNA reads TGTGCCAGCTCACGGGGGAGCAGGGGGACTAATGAAAAACTGTTTTTT. The chain recombines TRBV18 with TRBJ1-4; 7 positions match TRBD1. Looked up from germline, CDR1 is KGHSH and CDR2 is LQKENI. The CDR3 extends over 16 amino acids. J lost 2 bases, V lost 4 bases, and 7 bases had no gene match.

The table lists this clone with many counts. This rearrangement joins TRBV7-8 to TRBJ1-5; D is unclear. The germline V gene encodes CDR1 SGHVS and CDR2 FQNEAQ. The CDR3 is 15 amino acids. The V and J ends lost 1 base and 0 bases respectively, with 7 bases between them. The CDR3 region is CASSLGPVSNQPQHF. CDR3 bases: TGTGCCAGCAGCTTAGGGCCAGTTAGCAATCAGCCCCAGCATTTT. The full variable domain, in which reference TRBV7-8 and TRBJ1-5 provide the parts outside the CDR3, is GAGVSQSPRYKVAKRGQDVALRCDPISGHVSLFWYQQALGQGPEFLTYFQNEAQLDKSGLPSDRFFAERPEGSVSTLKIQRTQQEDSAVYLCASSLGPVSNQPQHFGDGTRLSIL.

The chain uses TRBV5-1 and TRBJ2-3, with 8 bases identical to TRBD2. From germline, CDR1 is SGHRS and CDR2 YFSETQ. There are 15 residues in the CDR3. Germline trimming cut 0 bases from V and 4 bases from J; bases unmatched to any gene: 4. CDR3 region: CASSLGGLVADTQYF. In nucleotides, the CDR3 is TGCGCCAGCAGCTTGGGGGGACTAGTGGCAGATACGCAGTATTTT. The full variable domain, its missing parts supplied by reference TRBV5-1 and TRBJ2-3, is KAGVTQTPRYLIKTRGQQVTLSCSPISGHRSVSWYQQTPGQGLQFLFEYFSETQRNKGNFPGRFSGRQFSNSRSEMNVSTLELGDSALYLCASSLGGLVADTQYFGPGTRLTVL.

This chain links TRBV30 with TRBJ1-1, with 7 bases identical to TRBD1. Unmatched junction bases numbered 5, after V lost 2 bases and J lost 5 bases. Germline V gene lookup returns CDR1 GTSNPN and CDR2 SVGIG (reference sequence). The CDR3 covers 13 residues. Here the CDR3 reads CAWSNQGGTEAFF. CDR3 DNA sequence: TGTGCCTGGAGTAATCAGGGGGGAACTGAAGCTTTCTTT.

This clone appeared a few times. The chain uses TRBV19 and TRBJ1-1; D may be TRBD1 (6 bases). The CDR3 has 15 amino acids. The germline V and J ends were trimmed by 3 bases and 4 bases, with 15 bases remaining between them. Per germline, CDR1 LNHDA and CDR2 SQIVND (reference sequence). CDR3 loop: CASSILSGVSTEAFF. The CDR3 DNA reads as TGTGCCAGTAGTATTCTATCAGGGGTTAGCACTGAAGCTTTCTTT.

The chain combines TRBV18 with TRBJ1-5; TRBD1 is a possible D gene (5 bases). CDR1 KGHSH and CDR2 LQKENI come from the germline V gene. CDR3 size: 14 residues. V was pared by 3 bases and J by 2 bases, with 8 bases between. The CDR3 is CASSPAGGNQPQHF. The CDR3 DNA reads TGTGCCAGCTCACCGGCGGGGGGCAATCAGCCCCAGCATTTT.

The V and J genes are TRBV7-8 and TRBJ2-7, with D tentatively TRBD2 (5 bases). Germline loops: CDR1 SGHVS, CDR2 FQNEAQ. The CDR3 spans 12 residues. V shed 1 base and J shed 7 bases, with 8 bases lying between them. The CDR3 loop reads CASSLGGLEQYF. In nucleotides, the CDR3 is TGTGCCAGCAGCTTAGGAGGACTTGAGCAGTACTTC.

The rearrangement uses TRBV5-1 and TRBJ2-7; tentatively, D is TRBD1 (5 bases). Germline values: CDR1 SGHRS, CDR2 YFSETQ. V dropped 0 bases and J dropped 2 bases, with 9 bases sitting between them. This CDR3 contains 14 residues. CDR3 nucleotides: TGCGCCAGCAGCTTGGAAGGGGCGACCTACGAGCAGTACTTC. Its protein is CASSLEGATYEQYF.

The rearrangement joins TRBV6-5 to TRBJ1-1, with D unresolved. The V and J ends lost 5 bases and 0 bases respectively, with 13 bases between them. The CDR3 runs to 15 residues. The V gene's germline CDR1 is MNHEY and CDR2 SVGAGI. The CDR3: CASSRQDLMNTEAFF. The DNA of the CDR3 is TGTGCCAGCAGTCGACAAGACCTCATGAACACTGAAGCTTTCTTT.

V is TRBV6-1 and J is TRBJ2-4; D not resolved. CDR3 length: 14 amino acids. The V gene's germline CDR1 is MNHNS and CDR2 SASEGT. V lost 3 bases and J lost 3, with 9 bases in between. CDR3 amino acids: CASSDVVDKNIQYF. CDR3 nucleotide sequence: TGTGCCAGCAGTGACGTAGTAGACAAAAACATTCAGTACTTC.

The CDR3 spells CASSLALAGVYNEQFF. CDR3 bases: TGCGCCAGCAGCTTGGCCCTAGCGGGGGTCTACAATGAGCAGTTCTTC. V usage is TRBV5-1 and J usage is TRBJ2-1, with TRBD2 matching 10 bases. The CDR3 totals 16 residues. In germline, CDR1 is SGHRS, CDR2 YFSETQ. V lost 0 bases to trimming and J lost 3 bases; unmatched junction nucleotides: 3.

This clone was detected only a few times. The rearrangement links TRBV5-7 to TRBJ1-2; 7 bases agree with TRBD1. TRBV5-7 is designated an ORF whose function remains uncertain. With V trimmed by 3 bases and J by 4 bases, 6 bases remained unmatched. This CDR3 spans 14 amino acids. The CDR3 DNA sequence: TGTGCCAGCAGCTGGGACAGACCGGTCTATGGCTACACCTTC. Its translation: CASSWDRPVYGYTF.

This clone was counted between two and nine times. This chain links TRBV5-6 with TRBJ1-2, with 8 bases aligning to TRBD1. V gave up 2 bases and J gave up 0 bases; unmatched junction bases: 12. This CDR3 has 18 amino acids. Germline values: CDR1 SGHDT, CDR2 YYEEEE. This CDR3 reads CASSLGLAGGPSNYGYTF. As DNA, the CDR3 is TGTGCCAGCAGCTTAGGGTTGGCAGGGGGCCCATCTAACTATGGCTACACCTTC.

This clone has only a few counts. The rearrangement links TRBV29-1 to TRBJ2-3, with 12 bases aligning to TRBD1. Germline V lookup: CDR1 SQVTM, CDR2 ANQGSEA. V lost 6 bases, J lost 6 bases, and 13 bases stayed unmatched. The length of the CDR3 is 16 residues. For the CDR3, the DNA is TGCAGCGTCGTGAAAGGGGACAGGGGGCTGCCCGATACGCAGTATTTT. This codes for CSVVKGDRGLPDTQYF.

V and J are TRBV5-1 and TRBJ2-2; D might be TRBD2 (5 bases). This CDR3 is built from 14 residues. Germline V gene data show CDR1 as SGHRS and CDR2 as YFSETQ. Trimming removed 5 bases from V and 2 bases from J, with 10 bases in between. CDR3 DNA: TGCGCCAGCAGGGACGGGATTAACACCGGGGAGCTGTTTTTT. This encodes CASRDGINTGELFF.